This T cell receptor beta chain emerged from a study of blood T cell repertoires in COVID-19. On the study more broadly: Italy, Spain and the United States were the sources of the convalescent and acute COVID-19 samples. Sample material is recorded as cDNA or gDNA derived from T cells, B-cell-depleted T cells, or PBMCs.

The germline CDR1 and CDR2 sequences are LNHDA and SQIVND (reference sequence). CDR3 length: 13 residues. V lost 4 bases to trimming and J lost 0 bases, with 6 bases between them. In the source study's methods: Estimates of nucleated cell counts were drawn from the amplification of reference gene primers. The repertoire was sequenced with immunoSEQ multiplex PCR; TCRdb's copy has only in-frame clones and lacks some. The DNA was the basis for D and trimming; V, J and clone size are from that table. This sample yields 50,000 to 75,000 clones, of which about 90% are seen a single time; about 5.1% belongs to the top ten.

The receptor comes from an older man in a cohort sampled during active COVID-19. The V call is TRBV19, the J call TRBJ1-2; D uncertain. The sequenced sample was peripheral blood. The CDR3 sequence is CASSTTPNYGYTF. CDR3 coding DNA: TGTGCCAGTAGTACGACACCTAACTATGGCTACACCTTC.